These T cell receptor beta chains were read from a single sample in a study of blood T cell repertoires in COVID-19. Sequenced by immunoSEQ multiplex PCR; TCRdb stores in-frame clones only, minus some. The sample yields 150,000 to 200,000 clones, 86% seen once. The sequenced material came from PBMCs or T cells enriched from blood (not recorded which). These receptors were collected from a woman between 25 and 40 years old who had recovered from COVID-19. CDR3s include the opening cysteine and the closing phenylalanine or tryptophan. Each record gives: J gene, clone size, D gene, V gene, CDR3 protein, CDR3 DNA. The D gene is left open where the match is weak. Where a row states a size, it is once, few, many or the class of an expanded clone; other rows omit it.

TRBJ1-1 NA NA TRBV5-4 CASSLGQWDNEAFF TGTGCCAGCAGCTTGGGACAGTGGGACAACGAAGCTTTCTTT
TRBJ2-1 NA NA TRBV24-1 CATSDEMTSNEQFF TGTGCCACCAGTGATGAAATGACTAGCAATGAGCAGTTCTTC
TRBJ1-6 NA TRBD1 TRBV10-3 CAISETDREFYSPLHF TGTGCCATCAGTGAGACAGACAGGGAGTTCTATTCACCCCTCCACTTT
TRBJ2-6 NA TRBD1 TRBV7-8 CASSLWDRGTYSGANVLTF TGTGCCAGCAGCTTATGGGACAGGGGGACCTACTCTGGGGCCAACGTCCTGACTTTC
TRBJ2-7 NA TRBD1 TRBV28 CASSLRTGSYEQYF TGTGCCAGCAGTTTGAGGACAGGGTCGTACGAGCAGTACTTC
TRBJ1-1 few NA TRBV4-1 CASKSVLNTEAFF TGCGCCAGCAAGTCGGTATTGAACACTGAAGCTTTCTTT
TRBJ1-5 NA NA TRBV6-5 CASSPDSLSNQPQHF TGTGCCAGCAGCCCAGACAGCCTTAGCAATCAGCCCCAGCATTTT
TRBJ2-1 NA TRBD2 TRBV6-6 CASSGTSVNNEQFF TGTGCCAGCAGCGGGACTAGCGTGAACAATGAGCAGTTCTTC
TRBJ1-2 NA TRBD1 TRBV7-9 CASSWQGVNYGYTF TGTGCCAGCAGTTGGCAGGGGGTAAACTATGGCTACACCTTC
TRBJ1-6 NA TRBD1 TRBV19 CASSVTRGLSPLHF TGTGCCAGTAGTGTGACCAGGGGGCTTTCACCCCTCCACTTT
TRBJ1-1 NA NA TRBV5-1 CASSLQGNTEAFF TGCGCCAGCAGCTTACAGGGTAACACTGAAGCTTTCTTT
TRBJ2-1 NA TRBD2 TRBV9 CATGLHYNEQFF TGTGCCACGGGACTACATTACAATGAGCAGTTCTTC
TRBJ2-7 NA TRBD2 TRBV27 CASSRRTSLPYEQYF TGTGCCAGCAGTCGCCGGACTAGCTTGCCCTACGAGCAGTACTTC
TRBJ1-4 NA NA TRBV4-1 CASSHVAATNEKLFF TGCGCCAGCAGCCACGTGGCTGCAACTAATGAAAAACTGTTTTTT
TRBJ2-7 NA TRBD2 TRBV19 CASSILAGGPSYEQYF TGTGCCAGTAGTATTTTAGCGGGAGGCCCCTCCTACGAGCAGTACTTC
TRBJ1-5 NA TRBD1 TRBV11-2 CASSLGQGKVQPQHF TGTGCCAGCAGCTTAGGACAGGGTAAGGTTCAGCCCCAGCATTTT
TRBJ2-2 NA NA TRBV9 CASRLGGLDTGELFF TGTGCCAGCAGGTTAGGAGGACTTGACACCGGGGAGCTGTTTTTT
TRBJ2-1 NA TRBD2 TRBV4-2 CASSQVVKGLAGDEQFF TGTGCCAGCAGCCAAGTCGTAAAGGGACTAGCGGGAGACGAGCAGTTCTTC
TRBJ2-2 NA NA TRBV10-3 CAISESRGTGELFF TGTGCCATCAGTGAGTCGCGGGGCACCGGGGAGCTGTTTTTT
TRBJ2-7 NA TRBD1 TRBV7-9 CASSLALGQDYEQYF TGTGCCAGCAGCTTAGCGCTAGGACAGGACTACGAGCAGTACTTC
TRBJ2-1 NA NA TRBV28 CASSFSLGILSSYNEQFF TGTGCCAGCAGTTTCTCTCTTGGTATTCTGAGCTCCTACAATGAGCAGTTCTTC
TRBJ2-7 NA TRBD2 TRBV28 CASSSRTSGYSSYEQYF TGTGCCAGCAGTTCCAGGACTAGCGGGTATAGCTCCTACGAGCAGTACTTC
TRBJ1-5 NA TRBD1 TRBV5-1 CASSEGGTGGPQHF TGCGCCAGCAGCGAAGGTGGGACAGGAGGGCCCCAGCATTTT
TRBJ2-5 NA TRBD2 TRBV28 CASSTLTSGLVETQYF TGTGCCAGCAGTACACTGACTAGCGGGCTAGTAGAGACCCAGTACTTC
TRBJ1-5 few NA TRBV5-1 CASSLDAGSNQPQHF TGCGCCAGCAGCTTGGATGCGGGAAGCAATCAGCCCCAGCATTTT